These 14 T cell receptor beta chains were sequenced from one sample in a study of post-analysis software for immune sequencing data. Study conclusions and caveats: The study found TRBV5-6, TRBV5-1 and TRBV20-1 among 5 or 6 TRBV segments more frequent in patients than controls.

Tagging with unique molecular identifiers was a feature of the TCR beta cDNA libraries. From the PCR reads, TCRdb called clonotypes with MiXCR, one entry per CDR3 protein. The sample carries some 800,000 distinct CDR3 sequences, roughly 50% recorded once. What these receptors recognize is not known. Material for sequencing was blood. The receptor source for this set is a girl between 10 and 17 years old with multiple sclerosis.

The J gene is TRBJ2-7, the V gene TRBV7-9; 9 nucleotides line up with TRBD1. The end of the DNA aligns better with TRBJ2-5, so the J call may be wrong. CDR1 SEHNR and CDR2 FQNEAQ come from the germline V gene (reference sequence). This CDR3 spans 16 amino acids. The CDR3 loop is CASSKYRTGDGETQYF. The CDR3 coding sequence is TGTGCCAGCAGCAAGTATCGGACAGGGGATGGAGAGACCCAGTACTTC.

The chain carries TRBV6-2 or TRBV6-3 and TRBJ2-6; 9 bases are a match to TRBD1. This CDR3 region has 18 residues. With V trimmed by 1 base and J by 1 base, 5 bases remained unmatched. From germline, CDR1 is MNHEY and CDR2 SVGEGT. The CDR3 region has the DNA TGTGCCAGCAGTTACTGGGGACAGGGCAATTCTGGGGCCAACGTCCTGACTTTC. It codes for CASSYWGQGNSGANVLTF.

The V gene is TRBV20-1, the J gene TRBJ2-5, with D tentatively TRBD2 (6 bases). The germline CDR1 and CDR2 sequences are DFQATT and SNEGSKA (reference sequence). This CDR3 region has 13 residues. Trimming left V 3 bases short and J 5 bases short, with 13 bases between. The CDR3 region has the DNA TGCAGTGCTAGGGGCGGCGGGAAGGAGACCCAGTACTTC. Translating gives CSARGGGKETQYF.

V is TRBV7-9 and J is TRBJ2-1; D unresolved. CDR1 is SEHNR, CDR2 FQNEAQ, per germline (reference sequence). Trimming pared 3 bases from V and 8 bases from J, leaving 11 bases between. The CDR3 loop spans 13 amino acids. CDR3 residues: CASSFRKGDEQFF. In DNA form, the CDR3 reads TGTGCCAGCAGCTTCCGTAAAGGAGATGAGCAGTTCTTC.

This clonotype was observed a handful of times. The rearrangement links TRBV6-1 to TRBJ1-6, with D possibly being TRBD1 (6 bases). CDR1 and CDR2 from the germline V gene are MNHNS and SASEGT. The CDR3 covers 10 residues. The V and J ends lost 4 bases and 15 bases respectively, with 7 bases between them. The CDR3: CASSAGVLHF. Written as DNA, the CDR3 is TGTGCCAGCAGTGCAGGGGTCCTCCACTTT.

The chain links TRBV20-1 to TRBJ2-5; D is unclear. V was pared by 6 bases and J by 1 base, with 12 bases between. CDR3 length equals 13 residues. Per germline, CDR1 DFQATT and CDR2 SNEGSKA (reference sequence). The CDR3 nucleotides are TGCAGTGCCTCACTACTGGTCCAAGAGACCCAGTACTTC. It encodes CSASLLVQETQYF.

The chain uses TRBV7-9 and TRBJ2-7, with no clear D. The ends were cut back, 5 bases at V and 2 bases at J, with 13 bases in the middle. Per the germline V gene, CDR1 is SEHNR and CDR2 is FQNEAQ (reference sequence). The CDR3 totals 14 residues. This CDR3 reads CASSPSLAPYEQYF. CDR3 DNA: TGTGCCAGCAGCCCCTCCCTGGCCCCCTACGAGCAGTACTTC. Combining the CDR3 with reference TRBV7-9 and TRBJ2-7 gives the whole variable domain DTGVSQNPRHKITKRGQNVTFRCDPISEHNRLYWYRQTLGQGPEFLTYFQNEAQLEKSRLLSDRFSAERPKGSFSTLEIQRTEQGDSAMYLCASSPSLAPYEQYFGPGTRLTVT.

V gene TRBV18 combines with J gene TRBJ1-4; no definite D call. Trimming pared 5 bases from V and 7 bases from J, leaving 14 bases between. Germline V gene lookup returns CDR1 KGHSH and CDR2 LQKENI. The CDR3 totals 14 residues. CDR3 sequence: CASSFLSSSEKLFF. The CDR3 DNA follows: TGTGCCAGCTCATTCTTGTCCTCGAGTGAAAAACTGTTTTTT. Drawing the rest from reference TRBV18 and TRBJ1-4, the complete variable domain is NAGVMQNPRHLVRRRGQEARLRCSPMKGHSHVYWYRQLPEEGLKFMVYLQKENIIDESGMPKERFSAEFPKEGPSILRIQQVVRGDSAAYFCASSFLSSSEKLFFGSGTQLSVL.

This clonotype was counted only a few times. The chain uses TRBV3-1 and TRBJ1-5; 7 bases agree with TRBD1. Germline CDR1 LGHDT, CDR2 YNNKEL (reference sequence). J was trimmed by 7 bases and V by 2 bases; bases with no gene match: 5. CDR3 length: 14 residues. The CDR3 bases are TGTGCCAGCAGCCAAACAGGGGTAGAACAGCCCCAGCATTTT. Residues: CASSQTGVEQPQHF.

This rearrangement joins TRBV11-2 to TRBJ2-7; no clear D gene. The germline V gene encodes CDR1 SGHAT and CDR2 FQNNGV. Trimming stripped 0 bases from V and 0 bases from J, with 9 bases between. This CDR3 contains 15 residues. The CDR3 DNA is TGTGCCAGCAGCTTAGAGCTTCCAAACTCCTACGAGCAGTACTTC. This translates into CASSLELPNSYEQYF.

The chain couples TRBV21-1 to TRBJ2-4. TRBV21-1 is noted as a pseudogene. There are 15 residues in the CDR3. This CDR3 reads CASSKGTLAKNIQYF. CDR3 nucleotides: TGTGCCAGCAGCAAAGGCACTCTAGCCAAAAACATTCAGTACTTC.

The genes are TRBV10-3 and TRBJ1-5; D not certain. Germline V gene data show CDR1 as ENHRY and CDR2 as SYGVKD. The ends were cut back, 2 bases at V and 7 bases at J, with 9 bases in the middle. The CDR3 totals 13 residues. The CDR3: CAISEGIGQPQHF. CDR3 DNA: TGTGCCATCAGTGAGGGGATAGGGCAGCCCCAGCATTTT.

This chain links TRBV20-1 with TRBJ2-5; a weak D match, TRBD2 (6 bases). The CDR3 sequence is 13 residues long. V was cut by 6 bases and J by 3 bases, with 14 bases left in between. In germline, CDR1 is DFQATT, CDR2 SNEGSKA (reference sequence). DNA of the CDR3: TGCAGTGCCCCGGCCGGGAGCGAAGAGACCCAGTACTTC. Its protein is CSAPAGSEETQYF.

There are a few counts of this clonotype. The J gene is TRBJ2-4, the V gene TRBV20-1; D unresolved. The CDR3 is 12 amino acids. The V gene lost 3 bases and the J gene lost 6 bases, with 9 bases spanning the gap. CDR1 DFQATT and CDR2 SNEGSKA come from the germline V gene (reference sequence). As DNA, the CDR3 is TGCAGTGCTAGTAATCTTTCAAACATTCAGTACTTC. Translation gives CSASNLSNIQYF.